The 14 T cell receptor beta chains presented below share a single source sample, sequenced in a study of T cells in localized non-small cell lung cancer. Assay used: immunoSEQ multiplex PCR; TCRdb lists only in-frame clones, some missing. The sample has about 1,500 clones, around 23% seen once. The input for sequencing was normal lung tissue next to the tumor, taken before any cancer treatment. These receptors came from a man between 35 and 75 years old with stage II lung adenocarcinoma.

The genes are TRBV28 and TRBJ2-1; TRBD1 aligns across 9 bases. CDR3 length: 16 residues. The junction had 7 bases not matched to a gene; V was cut back by 2 bases and J by 5 bases. Germline CDR1 reads MDHEN; CDR2 reads SYDVKM. In nucleotides, the CDR3 is TGTGCCAGCAGTTTAGACTACAGGGGGCTCGACAATGAGCAGTTCTTC. Residues: CASSLDYRGLDNEQFF.

The gene calls are TRBV7-1 and TRBJ2-5, with TRBD2 identical over 7 bases. TRBV7-1 is filed as an ORF, its function uncertain. This CDR3 is built from 13 residues. Trimming took 4 bases from V and 7 from J; bases not matched to a gene: 6. CDR3 coding DNA: TGTGCCAGCAGCTTCAATTGGGAGGGGACCCAGTACTTC. Translation gives CASSFNWEGTQYF.

The count of this clone is one. The rearrangement joins TRBV25-1 to TRBJ2-7; 10 bases align to TRBD2. V shed 1 base and J 7 bases; nucleotides not matched to a gene: 10. Germline lookup yields CDR1 MGHDK and CDR2 SYGVNS. This CDR3 is built from 16 residues. Here the CDR3 reads CASSELAGGASKEQYF. The CDR3, as DNA: TGTGCCAGCAGTGAATTAGCGGGAGGAGCGAGTAAAGAGCAGTACTTC.

This clone was seen a handful of times. The chain couples TRBV28 to TRBJ2-7; D is ambiguous. Germline V gives CDR1 MDHEN, CDR2 SYDVKM. This CDR3 region has 13 residues. With 6 bases removed from V and 2 bases from J, the gap between germline ends came to 11 bases. In DNA form, the CDR3 reads TGTGCCAGCAGCGGTACACAAACCTACGAGCAGTACTTC. Translating gives CASSGTQTYEQYF.

Sample share makes this clone large. This chain links TRBV6-8 with TRBJ2-3; D is perhaps TRBD2 (5 bases). The V end lost 7 bases, the J end lost 0 bases, and 11 bases lay between the germline ends. Germline V CDR1 and CDR2: MNHGY, SAAAGT. This CDR3 is 14 amino acids long. This chain's CDR3 is CASNKAVSTDTQYF. CDR3 coding DNA: TGTGCCAGCAATAAAGCGGTGAGCACAGATACGCAGTATTTT.

This clone has only a few counts. This sequence joins TRBV9 and TRBJ1-1; a possible D gene is TRBD1 (6 bases). CDR1 and CDR2 (germline): SGDLS, YYNGEE. Trimming pared 3 bases from V and 1 base from J, leaving 22 bases between. This CDR3 is built from 18 residues. CDR3 sequence (DNA): TGTGCCAGCAGCGCCGAGGGGATCAGGGGTTTCGGGAACACTGAAGCTTTCTTT. Protein product: CASSAEGIRGFGNTEAFF.

The chain carries TRBV11-3 and TRBJ1-6; the match to TRBD1 covers 8 bases. The germline gives CDR1 SGHNT, CDR2 YENEEA. The J segment lost 6 bases and the V segment lost 1 base, leaving 5 bases of the junction unmatched. CDR3 length equals 16 residues. This CDR3 is CASSLGTGIVNSPLHF. The CDR3 DNA is TGTGCCAGCAGCTTAGGGACAGGGATAGTTAATTCACCCCTCCACTTT.

This clone has a single count. The rearrangement joins TRBV12-5 to TRBJ2-1; 9 bases line up with TRBD2. The V gene end was trimmed by 5 bases and the J gene end by 2 bases; junction bases not matched to a gene: 4. Germline lookup yields CDR1 LGHNT and CDR2 FRNRAP. CDR3 size: 15 residues. The CDR3 region has the DNA TGTGCTAGTGGTCCTAGCGGGAAGACCTACAATGAGCAGTTCTTC. It is translated as CASGPSGKTYNEQFF.

A few counts support this clone. The chain joins TRBV19 to TRBJ2-7; no firm D call. Germline loops: CDR1 LNHDA, CDR2 SQIVND (reference sequence). The germline V and J ends were trimmed by 6 bases and 5 bases, with 14 bases remaining between them. The CDR3 loop spans 13 amino acids. The CDR3 here is CASRDQTANEQYF. The CDR3 DNA sequence: TGTGCCAGTAGGGACCAAACAGCGAACGAGCAGTACTTC.

The chain carries TRBV19 and TRBJ1-4, with D possibly matching TRBD1 (6 bases). V gave up 6 bases and J gave up 6 bases, with 14 bases separating them. CDR1 and CDR2 (germline): LNHDA, SQIVND (reference sequence). The CDR3 is 14 residues long. The CDR3 DNA sequence: TGTGCCAGTAGGATGACAGGAGAATATGAAAAACTGTTTTTT. Its translation is CASRMTGEYEKLFF.

The V call is TRBV14, the J call TRBJ2-1; D perhaps matches TRBD2 (6 bases). Trimming removed 5 bases at V and 2 bases at J, with 10 bases between. The CDR3 is 14 amino acids. The germline CDR1 and CDR2 sequences are SGHDN and FVKESK. The CDR3 nucleotides read TGTGCCAGCAGCACCCGGACTACCTACAATGAGCAGTTCTTC. This codes for CASSTRTTYNEQFF.

The chain joins TRBV19 to TRBJ2-1; no reliable D call. Trimming shortened V by 1 base and J by 10 bases, and 14 bases separated the two germline ends. CDR3 length: 14 residues. Looked up from germline, CDR1 is LNHDA and CDR2 is SQIVND (reference sequence). In DNA, the CDR3 is TGTGCCAGTAGTATAGTCGGTGAGGCTCGCGAGCAGTTCTTC. This translates into CASSIVGEAREQFF. The full variable domain, with the rest looked up from reference TRBV19 and TRBJ2-1, is DGGITQSPKYLFRKEGQNVTLSCEQNLNHDAMYWYRQDPGQGLRLIYYSQIVNDFQKGDIAEGYSVSREKKESFPLTVTSAQKNPTAFYLCASSIVGEAREQFFGPGTRLTVL.

Within the sample, this clone is large (0.1 to 1%). The chain uses TRBV6-8 and TRBJ1-4, with D possibly being TRBD1 (6 bases). The V gene's germline CDR1 is MNHGY and CDR2 SAAAGT. Trimming shortened V by 2 bases and J by 5 bases, and 15 bases separated the two germline ends. The CDR3 is 16 residues long. The CDR3 sequence is CASSYDRPYLNEKLFF. The CDR3 DNA is TGTGCCAGCAGTTACGACAGGCCCTACTTAAATGAAAAACTGTTTTTT.

This clone is labeled as hyperexpanded. V usage is TRBV28 and J usage is TRBJ1-1; TRBD1 might be the D (5 bases). CDR1 and CDR2 from the germline V gene are MDHEN and SYDVKM. Trimming shortened V by 6 bases and J by 6 bases, and 17 bases separated the two germline ends. The CDR3 runs 14 residues. The chain's CDR3 is CASRTGTHGAEAFF. In nucleotides, the CDR3 is TGTGCCAGCAGAACCGGGACCCATGGGGCTGAAGCTTTCTTT. The complete variable domain, with remaining parts taken from reference TRBV28 and TRBJ1-1, reads DVKVTQSSRYLVKRTGEKVFLECVQDMDHENMFWYRQDPGLGLRLIYFSYDVKMKEKGDIPEGYSVSREKKERFSLILESASTNQTSMYLCASRTGTHGAEAFFGQGTRLTVV.